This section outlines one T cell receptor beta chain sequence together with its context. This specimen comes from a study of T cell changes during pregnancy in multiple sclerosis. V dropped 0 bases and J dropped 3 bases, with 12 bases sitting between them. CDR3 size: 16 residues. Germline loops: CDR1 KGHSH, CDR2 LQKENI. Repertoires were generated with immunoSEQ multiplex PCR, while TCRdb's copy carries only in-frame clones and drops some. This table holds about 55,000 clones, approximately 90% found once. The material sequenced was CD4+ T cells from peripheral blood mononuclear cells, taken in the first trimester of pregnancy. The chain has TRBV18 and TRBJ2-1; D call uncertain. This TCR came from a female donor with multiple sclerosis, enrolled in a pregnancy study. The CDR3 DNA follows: TGTGCCAGCTCACCACCGAGCCGAGCGTACTACAATGAGCAGTTCTTC. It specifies CASSPPSRAYYNEQFF.